This TCR beta chain was sequenced for a study of siplizumab effects on memory and regulatory T cells (dated by TCRdb to the late 2010s). General notes on the study: The effect of the anti-CD2 antibody siplizumab on alloreactive T-cell subsets was examined in allogeneic mixed lymphocyte reactions constructed from human PBMCs. Results and caveats for the whole study, not just this receptor: Because sequences at frequencies below about 10^-5 were poorly captured, only a minor fraction of alloreactive clones could be mapped back to unstimulated subsets. Greater diversity appeared to be present in unstimulated naive T cells than in memory T cells, and a substantial contribution to the alloresponse seemed to be made by naive cells. A naive or memory phenotype could not be assigned to roughly 80-96% of proliferating CD4+ or CD8+ clones. Among mappable alloreactive CD4+ clones, the Treg-derived fraction averaged approximately 66% with siplizumab versus around 27% in control reactions. The cumulative frequency of alloreactive sequences that could be traced back to unstimulated CD4+ memory T cells was significantly reduced by siplizumab. Whether proliferating Tregs from siplizumab cultures were suppressive was not functionally confirmed.

TCRbeta CDR3 sequencing was performed on sorted unstimulated T cells and on proliferating T cells recovered from mixed lymphocyte reactions. Fresh whole blood from approximately ten HLA-typed healthy donors was used to isolate PBMCs. Unstimulated CD4+ regulatory T cells were FACS-sorted to map the origin of alloreactive clones. The protocol used for the library was the immunoSEQ multiplex PCR assay. Roughly 10^5 TCR templates per sample were assayed on the deep sequencing platform. Genomic DNA extracted from sorted T cells was used for TCRbeta CDR3 sequencing. As for the authors' bioinformatics: The R programming language was used for clonal analysis of the TCRbeta CDR3 data. Alloreactive CD4+ and CD8+ clones were defined by comparing unstimulated samples with post-reaction CFSE-low samples. By matching sequences to the repertoires of sorted unstimulated Treg and non-Treg cells, each alloreactive CD4+ clone was assigned a regulatory or non-regulatory origin. Held by TCRdb, this immuneACCESS table contains in-frame sequences only and omits some clones. Under half of the omission traces to an unresolved V gene where checked; the cause of the rest is unknown. V and J calls and clone size are those listed in that table; D and trimming were worked out from the DNA. Recorded for this sample are 95,000 to 110,000 clones; nearly 95% of them occurred a single time. The top ten constitute roughly 0.64% of the sample.

For this clone: Its antigen specificity is not known. No much larger clone is present one base from it, and per-base qualities are unavailable.

Including cysteine and phenylalanine, the CDR3 has 13 amino acids. Kept here is only the CDR3 DNA, which spans 39 bases and is read in frame from base 1. In the germline V gene, CDR1 corresponds to WSHSY and CDR2 to SAAADI. The V end gives up 4 bases and the J end 6 bases, leaving 0 bases in the junction not matched to a gene. This receptor was obtained from a human donor in good health. This chain joins TRBV10-2 to TRBJ2-7, and 13 junctional nucleotides match TRBD2. The sequencing sample was made of Tregs sorted from blood. The bases are TGCGCCAGCAGTGGACTAGCGGGGGGCGAGCAGTACTTC. This codes for CASSGLAGGEQYF.